This T cell receptor beta chain was captured in a study of blood T cells in healthy people across ages. General study results and limits: The study could not conclusively compare naive and antigen-experienced cells, given its unsorted PBMCs. There were more naive CD4+ cells and higher diversity in long-lived donors than in aged donors. The recorded TCR beta diversity per million T cells decreased in a roughly linear manner with age. Diversity estimates from one million T cells were considered underestimates.

The CDR3 is 15 amino acids. V shed 1 base and J shed 5 bases, with 14 bases lying between them. Germline loops: CDR1 LGHNA, CDR2 YNFKEQ. Together with a sample-barcoded 5' primer, a J-beta primer mix was included in a second PCR lasting about 7 to 11 cycles. TCRdb re-called the 5' RACE reads with MiXCR, one entry per CDR3 protein. The data show around 1,900,000 distinct CDR3 sequences, approximately 40% seen once. Note on this clonotype: The antigen is undetermined.

The TCR was taken from a human donor in good health. The V gene is TRBV4-2, the J gene TRBJ1-1, with D perhaps TRBD1 (6 bases). The sample comprised blood. In DNA form, the CDR3 reads TGTGCCAGCAGCCAAGGGAGGGCAGGGGAGACTGAAGCTTTCTTT. Translating gives CASSQGRAGETEAFF.